This T cell receptor beta chain originates from a study of preoperative IRX-2 immunotherapy in early breast cancer. This clone was observed a single time. V lost 2 bases and J lost 3, with 14 bases in between. This CDR3 region has 16 residues. The germline CDR1 and CDR2 sequences are MNHGY and SAAAGT. The assay was immunoSEQ multiplex PCR, and TCRdb's table has in-frame clones only and misses some. The table lists about 98,000 clones, roughly 90% of them singletons. Treatment indicated: preoperative locoregional IRX-2 cytokine immunotherapy. This phase Ib study tested locoregional IRX-2 cytokine immunotherapy given before surgery.

V usage is TRBV6-8 and J usage is TRBJ1-5, with D possibly TRBD1 on 6 matching bases. The sequences come from tumor tissue, collected after IRX-2 immunotherapy. The TCR comes from a human donor with breast cancer. In DNA, the CDR3 is TGTGCCAGCAGTTACAGCGGACCGGGACACAATCAGCCCCAGCATTTT. Protein sequence: CASSYSGPGHNQPQHF.